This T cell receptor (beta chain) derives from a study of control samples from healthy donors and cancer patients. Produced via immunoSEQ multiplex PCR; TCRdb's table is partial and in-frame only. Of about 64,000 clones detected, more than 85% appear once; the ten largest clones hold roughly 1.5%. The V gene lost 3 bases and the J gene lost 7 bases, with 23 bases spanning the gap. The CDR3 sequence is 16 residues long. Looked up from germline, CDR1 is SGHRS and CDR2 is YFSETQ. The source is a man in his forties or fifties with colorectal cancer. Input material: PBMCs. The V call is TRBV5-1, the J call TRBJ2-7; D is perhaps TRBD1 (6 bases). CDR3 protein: CASSSPRDTTREEQYF. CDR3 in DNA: TGCGCCAGCAGCTCTCCACGGGACACCACCAGGGAGGAGCAGTACTTC.